This T cell receptor (beta chain) was identified during a study of CD8+ T cells in alopecia areata. About the research overall: At a dose of 5 to 10 mg twice daily, oral tofacitinib was given to treated patients. Study conclusions and caveats: Sequencing of scalp samples also includes resident alphabeta T cells from normal skin.

The authors extracted RNA and reverse transcribed it into cDNA as the sequencing template. This table comes from immunoSEQ multiplex PCR, and its TCRdb copy is limited to in-frame clones, with some not included. The sample has approximately 13,000 clones; 61% are singletons. Remarks on this clone: Antigen specificity is unknown.

Collected material from alopecia areata patients comprised lesional scalp punch biopsies and peripheral blood. V was clipped by 3 bases and J by 6 bases; unmatched bases: 9. Germline-derived CDR1 and CDR2 are SNHLY and FYNNEI. The CDR3 covers 16 residues. The rearrangement uses TRBV2 and TRBJ1-2; 11 bases agree with TRBD1. The receptor was isolated from a human donor with alopecia areata. Sequencing used skin. The CDR3 nucleotides read TGTGCCAGCAGTGACGAGGACAGGGGGCGCAAAGATGGCTACACCTTC. It translates to CASSDEDRGRKDGYTF.